A single sample is the source of the 23 T cell receptor beta chains below, sequenced in a study of blood T cell repertoires in COVID-19. Using immunoSEQ multiplex PCR, the repertoire was profiled, and TCRdb retains in-frame clones only, with some absent. The sample shows 130,000 to 150,000 clones, roughly 86% of them seen only once. Material: peripheral blood. These receptors were obtained from a man aged 50-59 years with active or convalescent COVID-19.

A single count supports this clone. This rearrangement joins TRBV2 to TRBJ2-3, with TRBD1 matching 8 bases. Losses at the gene ends were 4 bases for V and 5 bases for J; bases not matched to a gene: 11. Germline loops: CDR1 SNHLY, CDR2 FYNNEI. The CDR3 runs 16 residues. CDR3 in DNA: TGTGCCAGCAGTGCCGTAGGACAGGGAAGGCGAGATACGCAGTATTTT. Its protein product is CASSAVGQGRRDTQYF.

The DNA of the CDR3 is TGTGCCAGCAGTGAAGTGGGGGGGCGAAACACCGGGGAGCTGTTTTTT. Translated, it gives CASSEVGGRNTGELFF. The rearrangement joins TRBV6-1 to TRBJ2-2; D may be TRBD2 (7 bases). This CDR3 is built from 16 residues. Trimming stripped 1 base from V and 2 bases from J, with 11 bases between. The germline V gene encodes CDR1 MNHNS and CDR2 SASEGT.

The rearrangement links TRBV20-1 to TRBJ1-5; tentatively, D is TRBD1 (6 bases). The CDR3 is made up of 15 amino acids. The V gene's germline CDR1 is DFQATT and CDR2 SNEGSKA (reference sequence). V gave up 3 bases and J gave up 7 bases, with 19 bases separating them. CDR3 in DNA: TGCAGTGCTAGTCCCCCCAGCCAGGGGCGGCAGCCCCAGCATTTT. This sequence encodes CSASPPSQGRQPQHF.

The chain uses TRBV2 and TRBJ1-2; D is perhaps TRBD1 (6 bases). Deletions cut 6 bases from V and 4 bases from J, with 18 bases between. The germline gives CDR1 SNHLY, CDR2 FYNNEI. The CDR3 contains 15 residues. The CDR3 loop reads CASSVAIRGSYGYTF. The CDR3, as DNA: TGTGCCAGCAGCGTAGCGATCAGGGGAAGCTATGGCTACACCTTC.

The gene calls are TRBV6-2 or TRBV6-3 and TRBJ1-5, with D uncertain. From germline, CDR1 is MNHEY and CDR2 SVGEGT. V was clipped by 0 bases and J by 4 bases, with 7 bases between them. This CDR3 comprises 14 residues. The CDR3 region is CASSYSSRNQPQHF. CDR3 nucleotide sequence: TGTGCCAGCAGTTACTCTTCCAGAAATCAGCCCCAGCATTTT.

V usage is TRBV28 and J usage is TRBJ2-5; D is undetermined. This CDR3 has 12 residues. The V and J ends lost 8 bases and 5 bases respectively, with 12 bases between them. CDR1 and CDR2 (germline): MDHEN, SYDVKM. The CDR3 coding sequence is TGTGCCAGCGGCCCAGGTCGGGAGACCCAGTACTTC. Amino acids: CASGPGRETQYF.

The rearrangement links TRBV28 to TRBJ2-5; the D gene is possibly TRBD2 (6 bases). V lost 3 bases and J lost 5, with 10 bases in between. In germline, CDR1 is MDHEN, CDR2 SYDVKM. The CDR3 has 13 amino acids. CDR3 residues: CASSLGGMETQYF. CDR3 DNA: TGTGCCAGCAGTTTGGGCGGGATGGAGACCCAGTACTTC.

The chain is built from TRBV5-6 and TRBJ1-1; D remains unclear. V lost 4 bases to trimming and J lost 3 bases, with 13 bases between them. The CDR3 sequence is 14 residues long. The germline V gene has CDR1 SGHDT and CDR2 YYEEEE. The CDR3 here is CASSEDGRYTEAFF. The CDR3 region has the DNA TGTGCCAGCAGCGAGGACGGGAGATACACTGAAGCTTTCTTT.

The gene calls are TRBV4-1 and TRBJ2-1; D is uncertain. Deletions cut 1 base from V and 1 base from J, with 8 bases between. The germline CDR1 and CDR2 sequences are MGHRA and YSYEKL. The CDR3 spans 15 residues. DNA for the CDR3: TGCGCCAGCAGCCAAGGCGACTTATCCTACAATGAGCAGTTCTTC. This translates into CASSQGDLSYNEQFF.

The chain uses TRBV9 and TRBJ1-1; TRBD1 agrees at 7 bases. This CDR3 region has 14 residues. V was clipped by 3 bases and J by 4 bases; unmatched bases: 6. In germline, CDR1 is SGDLS, CDR2 YYNGEE. This CDR3 reads CASSAQTGSTEAFF. The DNA for the CDR3 is TGTGCCAGCAGCGCCCAGACAGGGAGCACTGAAGCTTTCTTT.

The chain joins TRBV2 to TRBJ1-1; 8 positions match TRBD1. Per the germline V gene, CDR1 is SNHLY and CDR2 is FYNNEI. The CDR3 sequence is 13 residues long. V lost 6 bases, J lost 10 bases, and 10 bases stayed unmatched. For the CDR3, the DNA is TGTGCCAGCAGACTCCAGACAGGGGCGGTAGCTTTCTTT. Translated, it gives CASRLQTGAVAFF. The full variable domain, with the rest looked up from reference TRBV2 and TRBJ1-1, is EPEVTQTPSHQVTQMGQEVILRCVPISNHLYFYWYRQILGQKVEFLVSFYNNEISEKSEIFDDQFSVERPDGSNFTLKIRSTKLEDSAMYFCASRLQTGAVAFFGQGTRLTVV.

The chain employs TRBV6-5 and TRBJ1-5, with 7 bases identical to TRBD1. The CDR3 has 15 amino acids. CDR1 is MNHEY, CDR2 SVGAGI, per germline. J lost 6 bases, V lost 6 bases, and 11 bases had no gene match. The CDR3 protein is CASRTGDGLGQPQHF. As DNA, the CDR3 is TGTGCCAGCAGAACAGGGGATGGGTTAGGTCAGCCCCAGCATTTT.

This clone was found a few times. The chain recombines TRBV18 with TRBJ1-2, with TRBD1 matching over 8 bases. Germline values: CDR1 KGHSH, CDR2 LQKENI. The CDR3 covers 13 residues. V was clipped by 6 bases and J by 5 bases; unmatched bases: 5. The CDR3 nucleotides are TGTGCCAGCTCTCCGGACAGGGAATATGGCTACACCTTC. Translating gives CASSPDREYGYTF. The full variable domain, rest sourced from reference TRBV18 and TRBJ1-2, is NAGVMQNPRHLVRRRGQEARLRCSPMKGHSHVYWYRQLPEEGLKFMVYLQKENIIDESGMPKERFSAEFPKEGPSILRIQQVVRGDSAAYFCASSPDREYGYTFGSGTRLTVV.

The chain recombines TRBV4-2 with TRBJ1-4; TRBD1 aligns across 9 bases. This CDR3 region has 19 residues. From germline, CDR1 is LGHNA and CDR2 YNFKEQ. Unmatched junction bases numbered 11, after V lost 3 bases and J lost 0 bases. The CDR3 reads CASSHGPGQGSATNEKLFF. Written as DNA, the CDR3 is TGTGCCAGCAGCCACGGACCGGGACAGGGTTCTGCAACTAATGAAAAACTGTTTTTT.

The chain carries TRBV9 and TRBJ1-6; D unclear. V was clipped by 0 bases and J by 4 bases, with 8 bases between them. This CDR3 comprises 15 residues. In germline, CDR1 is SGDLS, CDR2 YYNGEE. CDR3: CASSVAAGYNSPLHF. The DNA of the CDR3 is TGTGCCAGCAGCGTAGCTGCGGGATATAATTCACCCCTCCACTTT.

The chain employs TRBV10-1 and TRBJ2-3, with 7 bases that match TRBD2. Germline CDR1 WNHNN, CDR2 SYGVQD (reference sequence). V lost 4 bases and J lost 1; bases outside the gene matches: 11. This CDR3 has 17 amino acids. The CDR3 is CASSGVSASGRTDTQYF. The CDR3 DNA reads as TGCGCCAGCAGTGGGGTCTCTGCTAGCGGCCGCACAGATACGCAGTATTTT.

The chain has TRBV12-5 and TRBJ2-1, with TRBD1 matching 7 bases. V shed 6 bases, J shed 0 bases, and the junction held 14 bases outside the gene matches. Germline lookup yields CDR1 LGHNT and CDR2 FRNRAP. The CDR3 consists of 18 residues. CDR3: CASGAALMGQPSYNEQFF. The CDR3 DNA reads as TGTGCTAGTGGGGCCGCGTTAATGGGACAGCCCTCCTACAATGAGCAGTTCTTC. Based on the CDR3 plus reference TRBV12-5 and TRBJ2-1, the full variable domain is DARVTQTPRHKVTEMGQEVTMRCQPILGHNTVFWYRQTMMQGLELLAYFRNRAPLDDSGMPKDRFSAEMPDATLATLKIQPSEPRDSAVYFCASGAALMGQPSYNEQFFGPGTRLTVL.

The rearrangement links TRBV9 to TRBJ2-1; possible D gene TRBD2, 5 bases. Germline V CDR1 and CDR2: SGDLS, YYNGEE. Deletions cut 0 bases from V and 0 bases from J, with 10 bases between. There are 16 residues in the CDR3. The CDR3 spells CASSVEGGGSYNEQFF. DNA for the CDR3: TGTGCCAGCAGCGTAGAAGGCGGAGGCTCCTACAATGAGCAGTTCTTC.

In its sample, this clone was seen a few times. The chain recombines TRBV6-2 or TRBV6-3 with TRBJ2-5; unclear D gene. Germline V gene lookup returns CDR1 MNHEY and CDR2 SVGEGT. Trimming shortened V by 2 bases and J by 2 bases, and 9 bases separated the two germline ends. The CDR3 is 14 amino acids. The CDR3 DNA is TGTGCCAGCAGTTACGGGCCGGTGCAAGAGACCCAGTACTTC. Its translation: CASSYGPVQETQYF.

The V call is TRBV18, the J call TRBJ2-1; possible D gene TRBD1, 7 bases. Trimming took 6 bases from V and 9 from J, leaving 12 bases between them. This CDR3 has 12 residues. Germline V CDR1 and CDR2: KGHSH, LQKENI. The CDR3 sequence is CASSGGGGEQFF. In nucleotides, the CDR3 is TGTGCCAGCTCCGGAGGGGGCGGTGAGCAGTTCTTC.

The genes are TRBV5-5 and TRBJ2-3, with D unclear. Germline V gives CDR1 SGHKS, CDR2 YYEKEE (reference sequence). There are 14 residues in the CDR3. Trimming left V 2 bases short and J 6 bases short, with 13 bases between. The CDR3 loop reads CASSFTDPSDTQYF. The CDR3 DNA reads as TGTGCCAGCAGCTTCACTGATCCTTCCGATACGCAGTATTTT.

The CDR3 region is CASSLDLAGGTEAFF. The CDR3 DNA is TGTGCCAGCAGCTTAGATCTAGCGGGGGGCACTGAAGCTTTCTTT. The chain recombines TRBV11-2 with TRBJ1-1; D might be TRBD1 (5 bases). There are 15 residues in the CDR3. The V and J ends lost 0 bases and 4 bases respectively, with 12 bases between them. Germline V CDR1 and CDR2: SGHAT, FQNNGV. Based on the CDR3 plus reference TRBV11-2 and TRBJ1-1, the full variable domain is EAGVAQSPRYKIIEKRQSVAFWCNPISGHATLYWYQQILGQGPKLLIQFQNNGVVDDSQLPKDRFSAERLKGVDSTLKIQPAKLEDSAVYLCASSLDLAGGTEAFFGQGTRLTVV.

V is TRBV28 and J is TRBJ1-5; D possibly corresponds to TRBD1 (6 bases). V was shortened by 6 bases and J by 4 bases, with 13 bases between the two germline ends. This CDR3 has 14 residues. Germline CDR1 and CDR2: MDHEN and SYDVKM. CDR3 sequence: CASRTGLRNQPQHF. The CDR3 nucleotides are TGTGCCAGCAGAACAGGGTTAAGGAATCAGCCCCAGCATTTT.